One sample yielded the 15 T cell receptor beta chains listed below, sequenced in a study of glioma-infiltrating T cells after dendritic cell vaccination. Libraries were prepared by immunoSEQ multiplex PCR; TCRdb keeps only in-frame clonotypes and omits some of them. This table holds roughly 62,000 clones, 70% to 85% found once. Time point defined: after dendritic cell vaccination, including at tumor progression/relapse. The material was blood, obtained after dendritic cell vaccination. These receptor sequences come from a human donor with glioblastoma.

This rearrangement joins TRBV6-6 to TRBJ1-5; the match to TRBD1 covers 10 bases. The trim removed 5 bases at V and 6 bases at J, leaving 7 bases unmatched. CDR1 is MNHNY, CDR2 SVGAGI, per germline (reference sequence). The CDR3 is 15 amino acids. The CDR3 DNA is TGTGCCAGCAGTGAGGCGACAGGGGGCAGTCAGCCCCAGCATTTT. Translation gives CASSEATGGSQPQHF.

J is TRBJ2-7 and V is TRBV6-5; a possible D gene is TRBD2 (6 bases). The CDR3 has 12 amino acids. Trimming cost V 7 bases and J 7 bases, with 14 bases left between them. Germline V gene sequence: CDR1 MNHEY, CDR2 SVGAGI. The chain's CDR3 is CASIRRDGEQYF. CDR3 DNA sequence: TGTGCCAGCATCCGGAGGGACGGAGAGCAGTACTTC.

CDR3 bases: TGTGCCAGCAGTGGGGACAGGGATCAGCCCCAGCATTTT. Protein: CASSGDRDQPQHF. This sequence joins TRBV2 and TRBJ1-5; 9 nucleotides agree with TRBD1. The germline CDR1 and CDR2 sequences are SNHLY and FYNNEI. The CDR3 runs to 13 residues. The ends lost 4 bases at V and 5 bases at J; junction bases unmatched: 0.

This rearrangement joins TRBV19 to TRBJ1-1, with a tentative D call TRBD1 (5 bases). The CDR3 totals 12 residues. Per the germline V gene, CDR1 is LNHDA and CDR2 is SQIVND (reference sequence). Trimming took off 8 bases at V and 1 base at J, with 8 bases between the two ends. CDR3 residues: CASLTGNTEAFF. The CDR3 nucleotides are TGTGCCAGTCTCACAGGGAACACTGAAGCTTTCTTT.

The CDR3 DNA reads TGTGCCAGTAGGAGAAGTGGTGAAGCTTTCTTT. Protein: CASRRSGEAFF. V usage is TRBV19 and J usage is TRBJ1-1; unclear D gene. From germline, CDR1 is LNHDA and CDR2 SQIVND (reference sequence). V was shortened by 6 bases and J by 7 bases, with 9 bases between the two germline ends. This CDR3 comprises 11 residues.

CDR3 sequence reads: CASSEYFNYGYTF. CDR3 DNA sequence: TGCGCCAGCAGTGAGTACTTCAACTATGGCTACACCTTC. The chain carries TRBV10-2 and TRBJ1-2; D not resolved. Trimming took off 1 base at V and 2 bases at J, with 5 bases between the two ends. Germline CDR1 is WSHSY and CDR2 is SAAADI. This CDR3 contains 13 residues.

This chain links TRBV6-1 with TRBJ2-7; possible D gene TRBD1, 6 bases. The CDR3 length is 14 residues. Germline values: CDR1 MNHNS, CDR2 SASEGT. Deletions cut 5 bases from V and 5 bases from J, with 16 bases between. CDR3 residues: CASSLQGRGNEQYF. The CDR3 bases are TGTGCCAGCAGTTTACAGGGTAGAGGAAACGAGCAGTACTTC.

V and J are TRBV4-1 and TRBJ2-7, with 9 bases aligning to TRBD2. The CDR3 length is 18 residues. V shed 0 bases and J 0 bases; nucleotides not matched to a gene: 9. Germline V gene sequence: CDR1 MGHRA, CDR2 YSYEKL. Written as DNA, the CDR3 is TGCGCCAGCAGCCAAGAGGGGGCTAGCGGGGCGAGCTCCTACGAGCAGTACTTC. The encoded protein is CASSQEGASGASSYEQYF.

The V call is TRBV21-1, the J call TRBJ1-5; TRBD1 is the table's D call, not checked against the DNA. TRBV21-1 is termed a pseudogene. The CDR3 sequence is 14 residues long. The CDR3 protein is CASSKGRGHQPQHF. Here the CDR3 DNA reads TGTGCCAGCAGCAAAGGGAGGGGGCATCAGCCCCAGCATTTT.

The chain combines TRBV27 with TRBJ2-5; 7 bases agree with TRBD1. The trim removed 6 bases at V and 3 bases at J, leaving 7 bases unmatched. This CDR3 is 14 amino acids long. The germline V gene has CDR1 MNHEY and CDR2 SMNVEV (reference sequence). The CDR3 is CASRGSGTEETQYF. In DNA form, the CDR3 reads TGTGCCAGCAGAGGATCCGGGACAGAAGAGACCCAGTACTTC.

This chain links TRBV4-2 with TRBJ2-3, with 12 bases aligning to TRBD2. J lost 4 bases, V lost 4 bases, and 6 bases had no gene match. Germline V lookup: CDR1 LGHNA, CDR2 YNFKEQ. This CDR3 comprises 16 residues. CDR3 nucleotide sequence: TGTGCCAGCAGCCCCCTAGCGGGGGGGCACCCAGATACGCAGTATTTT. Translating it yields CASSPLAGGHPDTQYF.

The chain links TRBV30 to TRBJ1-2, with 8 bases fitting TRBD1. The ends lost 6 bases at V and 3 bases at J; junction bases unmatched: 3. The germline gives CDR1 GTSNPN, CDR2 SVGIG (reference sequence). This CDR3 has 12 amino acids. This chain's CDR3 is CACTQGDYGYTF. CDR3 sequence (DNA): TGTGCCTGCACACAGGGGGACTATGGCTACACCTTC.

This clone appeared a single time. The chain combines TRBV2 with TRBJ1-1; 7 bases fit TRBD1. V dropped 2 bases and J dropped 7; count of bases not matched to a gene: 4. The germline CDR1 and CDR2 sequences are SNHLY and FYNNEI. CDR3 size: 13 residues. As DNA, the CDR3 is TGTGCCAGCAGTGAAAGGGACAGAGATGAAGCTTTCTTT. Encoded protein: CASSERDRDEAFF.

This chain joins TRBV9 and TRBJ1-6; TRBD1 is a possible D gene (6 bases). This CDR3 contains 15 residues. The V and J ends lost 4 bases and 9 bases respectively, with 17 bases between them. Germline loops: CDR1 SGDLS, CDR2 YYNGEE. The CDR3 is CASSFDGTRGSPLHF. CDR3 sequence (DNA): TGTGCCAGCAGCTTCGACGGGACAAGGGGTTCACCCCTCCACTTT. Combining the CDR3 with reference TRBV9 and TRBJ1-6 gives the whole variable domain DSGVTQTPKHLITATGQRVTLRCSPRSGDLSVYWYQQSLDQGLQFLIQYYNGEERAKGNILERFSAQQFPDLHSELNLSSLELGDSALYFCASSFDGTRGSPLHFGNGTRLTVT.

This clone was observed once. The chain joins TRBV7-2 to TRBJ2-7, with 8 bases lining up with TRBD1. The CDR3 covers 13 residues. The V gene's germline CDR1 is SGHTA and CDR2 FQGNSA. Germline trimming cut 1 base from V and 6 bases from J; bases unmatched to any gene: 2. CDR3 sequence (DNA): TGTGCCAGCAGCTTAGGGGGACAGGCCGAGCAGTACTTC. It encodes CASSLGGQAEQYF.